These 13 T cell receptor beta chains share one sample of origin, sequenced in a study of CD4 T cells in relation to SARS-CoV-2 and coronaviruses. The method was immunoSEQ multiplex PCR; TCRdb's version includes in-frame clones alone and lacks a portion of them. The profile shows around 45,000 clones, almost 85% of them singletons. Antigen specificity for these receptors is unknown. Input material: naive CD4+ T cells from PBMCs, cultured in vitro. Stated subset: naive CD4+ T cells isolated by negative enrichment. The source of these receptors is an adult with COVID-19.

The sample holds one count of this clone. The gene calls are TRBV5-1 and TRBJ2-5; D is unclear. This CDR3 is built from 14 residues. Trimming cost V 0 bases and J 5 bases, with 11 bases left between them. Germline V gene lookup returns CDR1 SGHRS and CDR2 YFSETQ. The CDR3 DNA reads TGCGCCAGCAGCTTGGTCGTTAGGGCGGAGACCCAGTACTTC. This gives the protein CASSLVVRAETQYF.

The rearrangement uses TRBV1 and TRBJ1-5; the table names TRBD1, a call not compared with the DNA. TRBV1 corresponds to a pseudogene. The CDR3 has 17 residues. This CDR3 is CTSSQNHRDRHYQPQHF. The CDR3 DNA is TGCACCAGCAGCCAAAACCACCGGGACAGACACTATCAGCCCCAGCATTTT.

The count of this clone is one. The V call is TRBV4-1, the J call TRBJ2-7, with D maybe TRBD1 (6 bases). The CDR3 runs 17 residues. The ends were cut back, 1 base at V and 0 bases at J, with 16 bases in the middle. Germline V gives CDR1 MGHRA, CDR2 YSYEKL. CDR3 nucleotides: TGCGCCAGCAGCCAAGGCGACAGGTTCGCCCGCTCCTACGAGCAGTACTTC. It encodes CASSQGDRFARSYEQYF.

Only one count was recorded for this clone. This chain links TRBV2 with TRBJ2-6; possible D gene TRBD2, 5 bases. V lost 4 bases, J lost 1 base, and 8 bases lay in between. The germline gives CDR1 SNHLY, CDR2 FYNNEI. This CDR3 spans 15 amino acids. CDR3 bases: TGTGCCAGCAGTGTGGAGGCTTCTGGGGCCAACGTCCTGACTTTC. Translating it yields CASSVEASGANVLTF. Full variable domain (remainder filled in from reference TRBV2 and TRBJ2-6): EPEVTQTPSHQVTQMGQEVILRCVPISNHLYFYWYRQILGQKVEFLVSFYNNEISEKSEIFDDQFSVERPDGSNFTLKIRSTKLEDSAMYFCASSVEASGANVLTFGAGSRLTVL.

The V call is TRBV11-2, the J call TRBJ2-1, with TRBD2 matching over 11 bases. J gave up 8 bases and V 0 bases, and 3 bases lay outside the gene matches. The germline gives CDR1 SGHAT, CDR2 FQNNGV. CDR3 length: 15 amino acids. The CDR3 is CASSLDGTSGHEQFF. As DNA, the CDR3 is TGTGCCAGCAGCTTAGACGGGACTAGCGGCCATGAGCAGTTCTTC.

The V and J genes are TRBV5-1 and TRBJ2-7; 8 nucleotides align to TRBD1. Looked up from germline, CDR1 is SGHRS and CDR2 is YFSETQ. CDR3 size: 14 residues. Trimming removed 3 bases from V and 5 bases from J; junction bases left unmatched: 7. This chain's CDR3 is CASSYDRGDDEQYF. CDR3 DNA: TGCGCCAGCAGCTACGACAGGGGAGATGACGAGCAGTACTTC.

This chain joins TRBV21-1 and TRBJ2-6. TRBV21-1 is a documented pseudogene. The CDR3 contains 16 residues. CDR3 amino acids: CASSPSMVSGANVLTF. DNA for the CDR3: TGTGCCAGCAGCCCTTCGATGGTCTCTGGGGCCAACGTCCTGACTTTC.

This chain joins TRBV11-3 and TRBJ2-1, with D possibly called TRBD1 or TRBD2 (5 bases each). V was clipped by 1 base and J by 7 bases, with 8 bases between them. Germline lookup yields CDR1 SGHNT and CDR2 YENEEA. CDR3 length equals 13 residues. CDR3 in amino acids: CASSLVRGNEQFF. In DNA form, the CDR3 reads TGTGCCAGCAGCTTAGTGAGGGGTAATGAGCAGTTCTTC.

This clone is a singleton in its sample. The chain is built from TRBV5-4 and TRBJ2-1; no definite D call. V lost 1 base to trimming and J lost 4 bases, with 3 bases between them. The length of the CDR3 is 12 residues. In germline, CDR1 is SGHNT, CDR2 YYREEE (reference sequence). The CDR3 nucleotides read TGTGCCAGCAGCTTGAAATACAATGAGCAGTTCTTC. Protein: CASSLKYNEQFF. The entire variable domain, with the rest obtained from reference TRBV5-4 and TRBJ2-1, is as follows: ETGVTQSPTHLIKTRGQQVTLRCSSQSGHNTVSWYQQALGQGPQFIFQYYREEENGRGNFPPRFSGLQFPNYSSELNVNALELDDSALYLCASSLKYNEQFFGPGTRLTVL.

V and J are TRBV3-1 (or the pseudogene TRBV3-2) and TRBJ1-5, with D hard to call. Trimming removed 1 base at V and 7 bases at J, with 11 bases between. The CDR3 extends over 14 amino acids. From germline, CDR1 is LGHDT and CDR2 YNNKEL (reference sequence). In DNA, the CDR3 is TGTGCCAGCAGCCAAGGATCTCCGGCCCAGCCCCAGCATTTT. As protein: CASSQGSPAQPQHF.

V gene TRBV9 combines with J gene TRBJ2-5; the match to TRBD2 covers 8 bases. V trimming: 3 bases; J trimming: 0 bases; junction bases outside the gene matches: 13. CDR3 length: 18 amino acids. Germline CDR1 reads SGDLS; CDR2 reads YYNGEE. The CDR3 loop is CASSGRTRLARHQETQYF. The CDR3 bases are TGTGCCAGCAGCGGGCGGACAAGACTAGCGAGACACCAAGAGACCCAGTACTTC.

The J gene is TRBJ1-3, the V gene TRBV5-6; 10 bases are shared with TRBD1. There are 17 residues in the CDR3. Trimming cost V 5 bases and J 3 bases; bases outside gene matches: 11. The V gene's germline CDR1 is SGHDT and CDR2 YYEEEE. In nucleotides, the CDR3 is TGTGCCAGCAGTCCTACCCGGGACAGGGGATTTGGAAACACCATATATTTT. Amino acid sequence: CASSPTRDRGFGNTIYF.

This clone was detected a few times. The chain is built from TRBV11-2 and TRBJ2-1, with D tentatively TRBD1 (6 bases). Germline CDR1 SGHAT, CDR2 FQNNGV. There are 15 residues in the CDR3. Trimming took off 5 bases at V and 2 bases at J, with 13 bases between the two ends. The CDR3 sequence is CASSRPGQAYNEQFF. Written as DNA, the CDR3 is TGTGCCAGCAGCCGTCCGGGACAAGCCTACAATGAGCAGTTCTTC.